This TCR beta chain was found in a study of blood T cells in healthy people across ages. General study results and limits: Compared with aged donors, long-lived donors showed fewer expanded clones, suggesting selection.

There are many counts of this clonotype. The antigen remains unidentified. Primers used in a second PCR of about 6 to 11 cycles were a sample-barcoded 5' primer and a J-beta primer mix. TCRdb ran MiXCR on the 5' RACE reads and lists one entry per CDR3 protein. The sample yields roughly 1,100,000 distinct CDR3 sequences, approximately 25% seen once. This sample was also put to use in a study of T cells of mothers and their children. That paper notes: Sequencing got over 9 million TCR beta CDR3 reads from each mother and roughly 2.7 million from each child.

Sequencing input: blood. The source of this sequence is a girl aged 2 to 10 in good health.

CDR3 region: CASSRTGSGIQYF. CDR3 nucleotide sequence: TGTGCCAGCAGCCGGACAGGGAGTGGCATTCAGTACTTC. The chain couples TRBV14 to TRBJ2-4; TRBD1 aligns across 8 bases. The CDR3 is 13 amino acids. V was pared by 4 bases and J by 9 bases, with 5 bases of the junction left unmatched. Germline CDR1 and CDR2: SGHDN and FVKESK.